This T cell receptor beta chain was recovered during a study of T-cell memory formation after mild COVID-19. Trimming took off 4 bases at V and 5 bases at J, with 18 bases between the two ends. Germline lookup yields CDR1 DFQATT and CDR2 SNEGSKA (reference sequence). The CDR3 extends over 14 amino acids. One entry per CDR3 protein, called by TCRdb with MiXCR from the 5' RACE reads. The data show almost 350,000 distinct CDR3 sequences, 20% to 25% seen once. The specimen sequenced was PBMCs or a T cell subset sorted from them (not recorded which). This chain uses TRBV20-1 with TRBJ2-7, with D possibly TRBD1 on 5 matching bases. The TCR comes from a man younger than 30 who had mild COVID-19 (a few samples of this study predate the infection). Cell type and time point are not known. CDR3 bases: TGCAGTGCTACCCCCATCCAGGGTGACGACGAGCAGTACTTC. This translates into CSATPIQGDDEQYF.